This T cell receptor beta chain was profiled in a study of CD8 T cells in Susac syndrome. This clonotype was seen only once. Its antigen is currently unknown. Germline values: CDR1 ENHRY, CDR2 SYGVKD. This CDR3 is built from 14 residues. V lost 7 bases and J lost 3, with 15 bases in between. Random hexamers were used to reverse transcribe 0.5 to 1 ug of RNA. The authors amplified TCR beta CDR3 across 54 Vbeta and 13 Jbeta using immunoSEQ multiplex PCR. TCRdb called the immunoSEQ multiplex PCR reads again in MiXCR, with one record for every CDR3 protein. Here the sample spans 200,000 to 250,000 distinct CDR3 sequences, over 85% being singletons. Whole-study findings and limits: The relatively small number of individuals in the TCR sequencing and HLA analysis was acknowledged by the study.

CD8+ and CD4+ T cells from blood underwent TCR beta sequencing. Through negative isolation, CD4+ and CD8+ T cells were obtained, while TEMRA cells were enriched using FACS. The source is a human donor with multiple sclerosis. The chain carries TRBV10-3 and TRBJ1-2; D perhaps matches TRBD1 (5 bases). Sequencing input: CD4+ T cells from PBMCs. CDR3 sequence reads: CAITQMGPDYGYTF. The CDR3 DNA reads TGTGCCATCACCCAAATGGGGCCAGACTATGGCTACACCTTC.